This TCR beta chain came from a study of T cell changes during pregnancy in multiple sclerosis. This clone was picked up one time. The CDR3 covers 15 residues. The germline CDR1 and CDR2 sequences are SGHTA and FQGNSA. Deletions cut 2 bases from V and 1 base from J, with 11 bases between. This table comes from immunoSEQ multiplex PCR, and its TCRdb copy is limited to in-frame clones, with some not included. The sample records some 70,000 clones, roughly 90% being singletons. Source: CD4+ T cells from peripheral blood mononuclear cells, taken in the third trimester of pregnancy. The receptor was isolated from a female donor in good health, enrolled as a control in a pregnancy study. The genes are TRBV7-2 and TRBJ1-1; tentative D call: TRBD1 (6 bases). The CDR3 sequence: CASSLTGQRNTEAFF. In DNA, the CDR3 is TGTGCCAGCAGCTTAACGGGACAAAGGAACACTGAAGCTTTCTTT. The complete variable domain, with remaining parts taken from reference TRBV7-2 and TRBJ1-1, reads GAGVSQSPSNKVTEKGKDVELRCDPISGHTALYWYRQSLGQGLEFLIYFQGNSAPDKSGLPSDRFSAERTGGSVSTLTIQRTQQEDSAVYLCASSLTGQRNTEAFFGQGTRLTVV.